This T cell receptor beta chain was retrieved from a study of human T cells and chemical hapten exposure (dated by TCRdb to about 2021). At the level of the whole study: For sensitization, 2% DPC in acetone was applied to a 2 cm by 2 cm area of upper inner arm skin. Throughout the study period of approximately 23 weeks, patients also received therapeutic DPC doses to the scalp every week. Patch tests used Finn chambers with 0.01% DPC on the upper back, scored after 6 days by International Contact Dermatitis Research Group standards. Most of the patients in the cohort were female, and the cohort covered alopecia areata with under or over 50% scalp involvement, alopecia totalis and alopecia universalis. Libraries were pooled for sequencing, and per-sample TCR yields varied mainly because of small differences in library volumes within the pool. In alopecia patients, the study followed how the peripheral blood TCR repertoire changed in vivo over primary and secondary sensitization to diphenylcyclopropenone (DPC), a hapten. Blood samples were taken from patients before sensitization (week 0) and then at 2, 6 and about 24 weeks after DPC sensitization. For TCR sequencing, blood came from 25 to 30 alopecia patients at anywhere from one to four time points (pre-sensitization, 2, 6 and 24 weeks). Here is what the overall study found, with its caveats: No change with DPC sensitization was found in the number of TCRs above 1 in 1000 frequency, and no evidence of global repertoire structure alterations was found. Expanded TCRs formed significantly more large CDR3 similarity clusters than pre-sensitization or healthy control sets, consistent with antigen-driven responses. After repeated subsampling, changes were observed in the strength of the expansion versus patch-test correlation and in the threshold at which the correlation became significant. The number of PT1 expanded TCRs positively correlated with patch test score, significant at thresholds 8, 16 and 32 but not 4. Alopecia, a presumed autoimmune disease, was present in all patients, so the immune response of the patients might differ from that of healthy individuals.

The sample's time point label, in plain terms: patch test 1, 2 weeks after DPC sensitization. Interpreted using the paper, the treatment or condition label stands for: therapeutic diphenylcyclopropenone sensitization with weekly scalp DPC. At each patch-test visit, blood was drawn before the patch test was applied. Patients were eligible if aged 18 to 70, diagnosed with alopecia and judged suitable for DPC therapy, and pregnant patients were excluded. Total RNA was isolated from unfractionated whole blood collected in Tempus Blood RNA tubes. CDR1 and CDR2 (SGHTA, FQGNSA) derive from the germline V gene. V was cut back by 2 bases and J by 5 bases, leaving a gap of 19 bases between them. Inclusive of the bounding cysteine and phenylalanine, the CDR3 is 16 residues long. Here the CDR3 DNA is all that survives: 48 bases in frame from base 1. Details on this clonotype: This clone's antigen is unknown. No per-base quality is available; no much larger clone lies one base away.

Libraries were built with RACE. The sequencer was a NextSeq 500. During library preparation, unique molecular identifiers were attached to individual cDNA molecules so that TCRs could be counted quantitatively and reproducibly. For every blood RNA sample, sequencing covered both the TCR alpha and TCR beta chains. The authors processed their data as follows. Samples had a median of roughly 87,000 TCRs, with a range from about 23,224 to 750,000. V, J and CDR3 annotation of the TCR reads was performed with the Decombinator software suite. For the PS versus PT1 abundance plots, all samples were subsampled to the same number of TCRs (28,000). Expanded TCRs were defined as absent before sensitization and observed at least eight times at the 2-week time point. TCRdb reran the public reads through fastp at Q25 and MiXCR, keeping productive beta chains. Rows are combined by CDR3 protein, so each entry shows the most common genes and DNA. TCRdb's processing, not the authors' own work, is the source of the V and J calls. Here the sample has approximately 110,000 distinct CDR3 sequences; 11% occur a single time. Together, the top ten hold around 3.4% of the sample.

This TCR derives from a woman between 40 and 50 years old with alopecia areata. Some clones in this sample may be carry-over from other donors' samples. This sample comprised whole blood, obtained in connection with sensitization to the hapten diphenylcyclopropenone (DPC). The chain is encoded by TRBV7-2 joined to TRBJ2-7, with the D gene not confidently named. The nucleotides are TGTGCCAGCAGCTTAATGGCAGCCCCCGGCGCGGACGAGCAGTACTTC. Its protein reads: CASSLMAAPGADEQYF.